A single sample gave rise to the 30 T cell receptor beta chains below, sequenced in a study of cytomegalovirus exposure and HLA in healthy donors. PCR involved 60 Vbeta and 13 Jbeta primers. Assay used: immunoSEQ multiplex PCR; TCRdb lists only in-frame clones, some missing. The sample includes 95,000 to 150,000 clones, around 75% seen only once; the top ten take 2% to 2.5%. Specimen: PBMCs. The receptors derive from a man aged 30 to 45 in good health and CMV-seronegative.

The CDR3 loop reads CASSVDGQVQSYEQYF. CDR3 nucleotide sequence: TGTGCCAGCAGCGTAGACGGACAGGTGCAATCCTACGAGCAGTACTTC. The genes are TRBV9 and TRBJ2-7, with 7 positions matching TRBD1. This CDR3 has 16 amino acids. CDR1 is SGDLS and CDR2 is YYNGEE in the germline V gene. Trimming took 0 bases from V and 1 from J; bases not matched to a gene: 7. Looking up the rest from reference TRBV9 and TRBJ2-7 gives the full variable domain: DSGVTQTPKHLITATGQRVTLRCSPRSGDLSVYWYQQSLDQGLQFLIQYYNGEERAKGNILERFSAQQFPDLHSELNLSSLELGDSALYFCASSVDGQVQSYEQYFGPGTRLTVT.

The rearrangement links TRBV5-1 to TRBJ1-1, with TRBD1 as a possible D gene (5 bases). Germline assignment: CDR1 SGHRS and CDR2 YFSETQ. CDR3 length: 14 residues. V lost 0 bases and J 6 bases, leaving 12 bases between the germline ends. The CDR3 is CASSLVGQVSEAFF. The DNA of the CDR3 is TGCGCCAGCAGCTTGGTAGGACAAGTCTCTGAAGCTTTCTTT.

This chain links TRBV14 with TRBJ2-7; D not resolved. V lost 3 bases to trimming and J lost 3 bases, with 6 bases between them. This CDR3 has 12 residues. Germline CDR1 and CDR2: SGHDN and FVKESK. This CDR3 reads CASSQRDYEQYF. The CDR3 DNA sequence: TGTGCCAGCAGCCAGAGAGACTACGAGCAGTACTTC.

The chain uses TRBV11-2 and TRBJ2-7; D possibly corresponds to TRBD2 (6 bases). The CDR3 loop spans 18 amino acids. Trimming pared 1 base from V and 3 bases from J, leaving 22 bases between. Germline lookup yields CDR1 SGHAT and CDR2 FQNNGV. The CDR3 bases are TGTGCCAGCAGCTTAGCCCCCACGCAGGGAGGTTCTCTCTACGAGCAGTACTTC. This sequence encodes CASSLAPTQGGSLYEQYF.

The chain joins TRBV19 to TRBJ2-3, with 8 bases that match TRBD2. CDR1 is LNHDA, CDR2 SQIVND, per germline (reference sequence). CDR3 length: 16 amino acids. The V and J ends lost 5 bases and 4 bases, in that order; junction bases with no gene match: 11. CDR3 nucleotides: TGTGCCAGTAGTCCTGAGCTAGCGGGCCCCTCAGATACGCAGTATTTT. It is translated as CASSPELAGPSDTQYF.

This clone was observed a handful of times. The chain employs TRBV4-2 and TRBJ1-1; a weak D match, TRBD1 (6 bases). This CDR3 has 14 residues. From germline, CDR1 is LGHNA and CDR2 YNFKEQ. V lost 4 bases, J lost 3 bases, and 12 bases lay in between. CDR3 sequence: CASSREQGYTEAFF. CDR3 sequence (DNA): TGTGCCAGCAGCCGAGAACAGGGATACACTGAAGCTTTCTTT.

This chain joins TRBV19 and TRBJ1-2; no firm D call. Germline-derived CDR1 and CDR2 are LNHDA and SQIVND (reference sequence). The CDR3 length is 13 residues. The V gene lost 5 bases and the J gene lost 5 bases, with 12 bases spanning the gap. CDR3 DNA: TGTGCCAGTAGTTCGGATAGAGGGTATGGCTACACCTTC. This encodes CASSSDRGYGYTF.

This rearrangement joins TRBV6-6 to TRBJ2-7, with 10 bases fitting TRBD2. Per the germline V gene, CDR1 is MNHNY and CDR2 is SVGAGI (reference sequence). J gave up 3 bases and V 6 bases, and 8 bases lay outside the gene matches. The CDR3 is made up of 15 amino acids. CDR3 loop: CASRDPSGGSYEQYF. The CDR3 nucleotides are TGTGCCAGCAGAGATCCTAGCGGGGGAAGCTACGAGCAGTACTTC.

In this sample, this clone turned up a few times. The rearrangement joins TRBV18 to TRBJ2-5; perhaps TRBD2 as D (5 bases). V lost 5 bases, J lost 0 bases, and 13 bases lay in between. The CDR3 has 15 amino acids. In germline, CDR1 is KGHSH, CDR2 LQKENI. The CDR3: CASSAFTGNQETQYF. CDR3 in DNA: TGTGCCAGCTCAGCATTTACGGGAAACCAAGAGACCCAGTACTTC.

The rearrangement joins TRBV27 to TRBJ2-1; 9 bases match TRBD2. Losses at the gene ends were 2 bases for V and 0 bases for J; bases not matched to a gene: 17. The germline V gene encodes CDR1 MNHEY and CDR2 SMNVEV (reference sequence). The CDR3 contains 21 residues. The CDR3 DNA sequence: TGTGCCAGCAGTTTACGGGGCGTCGGGCTAGCGGGGTCTAGCTCCTACAATGAGCAGTTCTTC. As protein: CASSLRGVGLAGSSSYNEQFF.

V usage is TRBV5-1 and J usage is TRBJ1-3; perhaps TRBD1 as D (5 bases). Germline CDR1 is SGHRS and CDR2 is YFSETQ. This CDR3 is built from 13 residues. V shed 0 bases and J shed 11 bases, with 12 bases lying between them. DNA for the CDR3: TGCGCCAGCAGCTTGGCCTCGGGGGGAGCCATATATTTT. Its protein product is CASSLASGGAIYF.

The chain carries TRBV9 and TRBJ2-7, with 8 positions matching TRBD1. From germline, CDR1 is SGDLS and CDR2 YYNGEE. V shed 2 bases and J 6 bases; nucleotides not matched to a gene: 13. The CDR3 spans 16 residues. CDR3: CASSVRGRGQSSEQYF. The CDR3 bases are TGTGCCAGCAGCGTGCGGGGCAGGGGGCAATCGTCCGAGCAGTACTTC. Filled out from reference TRBV9 and TRBJ2-7, the complete variable domain reads DSGVTQTPKHLITATGQRVTLRCSPRSGDLSVYWYQQSLDQGLQFLIQYYNGEERAKGNILERFSAQQFPDLHSELNLSSLELGDSALYFCASSVRGRGQSSEQYFGPGTRLTVT.

CDR3 nucleotides: TGTGCCAGTGGGAGGGAAAGCGATCAGCCCCAGCATTTT. Its translation is CASGRESDQPQHF. The V gene is TRBV9, the J gene TRBJ1-5; D remains unclear. This CDR3 is built from 13 residues. CDR1 is SGDLS and CDR2 is YYNGEE in the germline V gene. The V and J ends lost 8 bases and 5 bases respectively, with 14 bases between them.

This clone was picked up a small number of times. The sample holds other DNA sequences that translate to the same CDR3. This chain connects TRBV5-1 to TRBJ2-3, with a possible D match to TRBD1 (5 bases). V was shortened by 1 base and J by 1 base, with 10 bases between the two germline ends. The CDR3 is 15 residues long. Germline V gene data show CDR1 as SGHRS and CDR2 as YFSETQ. The DNA of the CDR3 is TGCGCCAGCAGCTTGAGGGGTCTGGGCACAGATACGCAGTATTTT. As protein: CASSLRGLGTDTQYF.

This clone occurred once. The chain links TRBV7-7 to TRBJ2-2; no clear D gene. The CDR3 is 13 residues long. Germline-derived CDR1 and CDR2 are SSHAT and FNYEAQ (reference sequence). The germline V and J ends were trimmed by 3 bases and 4 bases, with 6 bases remaining between them. CDR3 nucleotide sequence: TGTGCCAGCAGCTTCCAAATCACCGGGGAGCTGTTTTTT. Protein: CASSFQITGELFF.

This clone has just a few counts. The V and J genes are TRBV2 and TRBJ2-7; D is undetermined. There are 14 residues in the CDR3. Per germline, CDR1 SNHLY and CDR2 FYNNEI. Trimming took 7 bases from V and 0 from J, leaving 13 bases between them. The CDR3 protein is CASKNGRNSYEQYF. CDR3 coding DNA: TGTGCCAGCAAAAACGGCAGGAACTCCTACGAGCAGTACTTC.

This CDR3 reads CASSQRGQPQHF. The DNA for the CDR3 is TGTGCCAGCAGCCAGCGGGGGCAGCCCCAGCATTTT. The chain combines TRBV28 with TRBJ1-5; TRBD1 might be the D (5 bases). Trimming stripped 6 bases from V and 7 bases from J, with 10 bases between. There are 12 residues in the CDR3. Germline V gene lookup returns CDR1 MDHEN and CDR2 SYDVKM. The full variable domain, with the rest looked up from reference TRBV28 and TRBJ1-5, is DVKVTQSSRYLVKRTGEKVFLECVQDMDHENMFWYRQDPGLGLRLIYFSYDVKMKEKGDIPEGYSVSREKKERFSLILESASTNQTSMYLCASSQRGQPQHFGDGTRLSIL.

This clone was counted a few times. J is TRBJ1-1 and V is TRBV10-1; perhaps TRBD1 as D (6 bases). There are 13 residues in the CDR3. V was cut by 3 bases and J by 3 bases, with 8 bases left in between. Per germline, CDR1 WNHNN and CDR2 SYGVQD (reference sequence). The CDR3 nucleotides are TGCGCCAGCAGTGAACAGGGATACACTGAAGCTTTCTTT. This encodes CASSEQGYTEAFF.

Notes on this clone: A read error may account for a junction end that differs from germline. At the DNA level, this CDR3 is encoded by other sequences in the same sample as well. V gene TRBV28 combines with J gene TRBJ1-6; D remains unclear. Germline-derived CDR1 and CDR2 are MDHEN and SYDVKM. The CDR3 is 14 residues long. The CDR3 is CASSLPPNNSPLHF. The CDR3 DNA sequence: TGCGCCAGCAGTTTACCTCCTAATAATTCACCCCTCCACTTT.

The chain links TRBV19 to TRBJ2-3; TRBD2 might be the D (5 bases). The CDR3 contains 17 residues. V gave up 3 bases and J gave up 7 bases, with 23 bases separating them. Per germline, CDR1 LNHDA and CDR2 SQIVND (reference sequence). For the CDR3, the DNA is TGTGCCAGTAGTATGGGCCCCTTACGGGAACGTACCCATACGCAGTATTTT. It encodes CASSMGPLRERTHTQYF.

V and J are TRBV28 and TRBJ2-3; a possible D gene is TRBD1 (5 bases). Looked up from germline, CDR1 is MDHEN and CDR2 is SYDVKM. This CDR3 contains 14 residues. Trimming stripped 1 base from V and 2 bases from J, with 7 bases between. This CDR3 reads CASSLYRNTDTQYF. The CDR3 DNA follows: TGTGCCAGCAGTTTATACAGGAACACAGATACGCAGTATTTT.

V is TRBV7-2 and J is TRBJ2-7, with a tentative D call TRBD1 (5 bases). The V gene's germline CDR1 is SGHTA and CDR2 FQGNSA. Between the trimmed V and J ends, which lost 2 bases and 3 bases, there was a span of 11 bases. The CDR3 length is 14 residues. Here the CDR3 reads CASSLNQGIYEQYF. CDR3 DNA: TGTGCCAGCAGCTTAAACCAGGGTATCTACGAGCAGTACTTC.

CDR3 loop: CASSLTGALTGDTQYF. CDR3 sequence (DNA): TGTGCCAGCAGTTTGACAGGGGCCCTTACCGGAGATACGCAGTATTTT. This chain joins TRBV6-5 and TRBJ2-3, with 8 bases fitting TRBD1. Germline CDR1 is MNHEY and CDR2 is SVGAGI. The CDR3 has 16 residues. V dropped 4 bases and J dropped 5; count of bases not matched to a gene: 11.

The J gene is TRBJ1-1, the V gene TRBV21-1; the table's D call, TRBD1, was not checked against the DNA. TRBV21-1 is a listed pseudogene. The length of the CDR3 is 14 residues. The CDR3 is CASSKDRGWTEAFF. CDR3 nucleotides: TGTGCCAGCAGCAAGGACAGGGGTTGGACTGAAGCTTTCTTT.

The chain uses TRBV28 and TRBJ2-7, with a possible D match to TRBD1 (6 bases). The V gene's germline CDR1 is MDHEN and CDR2 SYDVKM. CDR3 length equals 13 residues. Trimming shortened V by 5 bases and J by 3 bases, and 11 bases separated the two germline ends. The CDR3 loop reads CASSRTAYYEQYF. Here the CDR3 DNA reads TGTGCCAGCAGTCGGACAGCTTACTACGAGCAGTACTTC.

The chain couples TRBV5-1 to TRBJ1-4; a weak D match, TRBD1 (5 bases). The CDR3 is made up of 14 amino acids. Germline V lookup: CDR1 SGHRS, CDR2 YFSETQ. V lost 0 bases, J lost 13 bases, and 16 bases lay in between. CDR3 bases: TGCGCCAGCAGCTTGGATGGGGGACTTAAAGGACTGTTTTTT. This sequence encodes CASSLDGGLKGLFF.

The chain is built from TRBV7-9 and TRBJ2-3; D is possibly TRBD2 (6 bases). The CDR3 spans 15 residues. V shed 1 base and J shed 5 bases, with 13 bases lying between them. Germline CDR1 SEHNR, CDR2 FQNEAQ (reference sequence). The CDR3 is CASSLEEGRRDTQYF. In nucleotides, the CDR3 is TGTGCCAGCAGCTTAGAGGAGGGGAGAAGAGATACGCAGTATTTT.

This chain uses TRBV5-4 with TRBJ1-2, with TRBD1 matching over 11 bases. The CDR3 is 14 amino acids. In germline, CDR1 is SGHNT, CDR2 YYREEE (reference sequence). V shed 3 bases, J shed 6 bases, and the junction held 4 bases outside the gene matches. CDR3 protein: CASSSGQGANGYTF. Written as DNA, the CDR3 is TGTGCCAGCAGCTCAGGACAGGGGGCGAATGGCTACACCTTC.

The chain couples TRBV10-1 to TRBJ1-1; a weak D match, TRBD1 (5 bases). Germline V CDR1 and CDR2: WNHNN, SYGVQD (reference sequence). The V and J ends lost 8 bases and 1 base respectively, with 14 bases between them. This CDR3 has 14 residues. CDR3 bases: TGCGCCAGCGCCCCAGCAGGGTCGAACACTGAAGCTTTCTTT. This sequence encodes CASAPAGSNTEAFF.

This clone has only a few counts. The rearrangement joins TRBV20-1 to TRBJ1-1; D ambiguous. The V gene lost 3 bases and the J gene lost 5 bases, with 4 bases spanning the gap. CDR1 and CDR2 from the germline V gene are DFQATT and SNEGSKA (reference sequence). This CDR3 is 10 amino acids long. Here the CDR3 reads CSASATEAFF. Here the CDR3 DNA reads TGCAGTGCTAGTGCGACTGAAGCTTTCTTT.